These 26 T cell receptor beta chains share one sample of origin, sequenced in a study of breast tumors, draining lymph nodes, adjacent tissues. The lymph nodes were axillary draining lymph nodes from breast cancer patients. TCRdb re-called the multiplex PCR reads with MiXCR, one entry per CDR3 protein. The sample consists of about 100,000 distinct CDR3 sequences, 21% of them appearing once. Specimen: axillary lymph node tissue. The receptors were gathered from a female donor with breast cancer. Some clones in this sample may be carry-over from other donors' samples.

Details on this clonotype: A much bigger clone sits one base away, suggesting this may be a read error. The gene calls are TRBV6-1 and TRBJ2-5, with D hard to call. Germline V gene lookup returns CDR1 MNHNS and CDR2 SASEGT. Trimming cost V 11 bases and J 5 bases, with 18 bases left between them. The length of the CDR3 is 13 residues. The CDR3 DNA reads TGTGCCTCTGAGACGGAGCTATGGGAGACCCAGTACTTC. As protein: CASETELWETQYF.

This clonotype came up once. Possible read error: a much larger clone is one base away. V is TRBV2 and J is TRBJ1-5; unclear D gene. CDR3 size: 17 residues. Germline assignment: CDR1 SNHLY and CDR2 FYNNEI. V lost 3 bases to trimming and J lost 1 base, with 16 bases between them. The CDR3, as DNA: TGTGCCAGCAGTGATCCGGCCGCCCTCCGGAGCAATCAGCCCCAGCATTTT. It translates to CASSDPAALRSNQPQHF.

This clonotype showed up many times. CDR3 residues: CASSQIKQGRNEQFF. The CDR3 coding sequence is TGTGCCAGCAGCCAAATCAAACAGGGTCGCAATGAGCAGTTCTTC. This chain joins TRBV5-8 and TRBJ2-1, with D perhaps matching TRBD1 (6 bases). Trimming took off 4 bases at V and 6 bases at J, with 17 bases between the two ends. CDR1 SGHTS and CDR2 YDEGEE come from the germline V gene. The CDR3 sequence is 15 residues long.

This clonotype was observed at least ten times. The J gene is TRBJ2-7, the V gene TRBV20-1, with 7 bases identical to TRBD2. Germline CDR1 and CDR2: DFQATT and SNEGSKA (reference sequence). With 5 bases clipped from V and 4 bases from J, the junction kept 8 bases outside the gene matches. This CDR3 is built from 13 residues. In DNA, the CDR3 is TGCAGTGCTCAGACCGGGAGGAGGTACGAGCAGTACTTC. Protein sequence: CSAQTGRRYEQYF.

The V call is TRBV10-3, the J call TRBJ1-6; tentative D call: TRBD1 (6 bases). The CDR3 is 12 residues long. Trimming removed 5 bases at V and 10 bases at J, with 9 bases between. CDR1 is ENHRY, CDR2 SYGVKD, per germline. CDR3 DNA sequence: TGTGCCATCAGTTCAGGGGAGTCACCCCTCCACTTT. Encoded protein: CAISSGESPLHF.

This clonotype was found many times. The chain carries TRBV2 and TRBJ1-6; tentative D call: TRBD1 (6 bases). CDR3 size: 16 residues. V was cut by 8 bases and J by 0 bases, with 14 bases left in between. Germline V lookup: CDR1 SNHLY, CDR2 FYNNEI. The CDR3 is CASRQDPSSYNSPLHF. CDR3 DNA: TGTGCCAGCCGACAGGACCCGAGCTCCTATAATTCACCCCTCCACTTT.

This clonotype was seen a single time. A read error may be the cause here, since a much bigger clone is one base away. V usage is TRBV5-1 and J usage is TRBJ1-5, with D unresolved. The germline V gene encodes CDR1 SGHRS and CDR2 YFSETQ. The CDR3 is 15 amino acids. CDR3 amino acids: CASSLDGDSNRPQHF. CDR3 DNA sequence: TGCGCCAGCAGCTTGGATGGGGATAGCAATCGGCCCCAGCATTTT.

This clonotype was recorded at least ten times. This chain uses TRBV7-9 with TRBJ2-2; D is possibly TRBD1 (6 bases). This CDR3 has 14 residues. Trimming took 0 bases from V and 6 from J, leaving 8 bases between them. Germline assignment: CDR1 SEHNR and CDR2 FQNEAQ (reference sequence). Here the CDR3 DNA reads TGTGCCAGCAGCTTAGCGAGGGGGTCCGGGGAGCTGTTTTTT. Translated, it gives CASSLARGSGELFF.

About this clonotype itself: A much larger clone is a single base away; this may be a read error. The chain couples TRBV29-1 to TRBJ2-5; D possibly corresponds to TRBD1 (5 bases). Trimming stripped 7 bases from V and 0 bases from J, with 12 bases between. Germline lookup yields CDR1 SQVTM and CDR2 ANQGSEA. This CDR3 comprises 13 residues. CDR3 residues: CSAPRTNQETQYF. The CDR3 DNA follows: TGCAGCGCACCCAGGACAAACCAAGAGACCCAGTACTTC.

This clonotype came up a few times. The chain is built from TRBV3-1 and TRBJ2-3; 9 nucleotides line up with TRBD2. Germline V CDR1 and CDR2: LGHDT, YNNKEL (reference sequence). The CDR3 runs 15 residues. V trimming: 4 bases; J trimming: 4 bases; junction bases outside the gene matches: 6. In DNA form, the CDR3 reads TGTGCCAGCAGCCGGAGCGGGGGGAGCTCAGATACGCAGTATTTT. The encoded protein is CASSRSGGSSDTQYF.

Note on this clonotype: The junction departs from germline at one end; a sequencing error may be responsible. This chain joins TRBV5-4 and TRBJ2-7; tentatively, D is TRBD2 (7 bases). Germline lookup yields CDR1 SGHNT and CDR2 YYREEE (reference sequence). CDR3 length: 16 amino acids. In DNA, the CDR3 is TGTGCCAGCGGCTTGAACGTGGGGGGGCCTTCCTACGAGCAGTACTTC. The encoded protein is CASGLNVGGPSYEQYF.

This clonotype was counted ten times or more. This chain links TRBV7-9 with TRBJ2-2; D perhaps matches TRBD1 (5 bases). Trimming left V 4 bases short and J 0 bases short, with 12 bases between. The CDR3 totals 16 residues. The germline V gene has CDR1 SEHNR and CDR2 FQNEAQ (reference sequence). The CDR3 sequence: CASSSRGRANTGELFF. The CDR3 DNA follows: TGTGCCAGCAGCTCAAGGGGCAGGGCGAACACCGGGGAGCTGTTTTTT.

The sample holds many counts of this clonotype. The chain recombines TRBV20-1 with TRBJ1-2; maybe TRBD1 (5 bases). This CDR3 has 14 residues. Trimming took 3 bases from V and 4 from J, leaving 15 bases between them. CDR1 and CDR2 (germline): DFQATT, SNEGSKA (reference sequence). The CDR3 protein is CSASRQGQPYGYTF. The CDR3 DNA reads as TGCAGTGCTAGCCGGCAGGGCCAACCCTATGGCTACACCTTC.

The CDR3 protein is CASSQVPGTNNSPLHF. CDR3 bases: TGTGCCAGCAGCCAAGTGCCAGGAACGAATAATTCACCCCTCCACTTT. This chain joins TRBV3-1 and TRBJ1-6; the D is unclear. The germline V and J ends were trimmed by 1 base and 5 bases, with 12 bases remaining between them. Per the germline V gene, CDR1 is LGHDT and CDR2 is YNNKEL (reference sequence). CDR3 length: 16 amino acids. Full variable domain (rest looked up from reference TRBV3-1 and TRBJ1-6): DTAVSQTPKYLVTQMGNDKSIKCEQNLGHDTMYWYKQDSKKFLKIMFSYNNKELIINETVPNRFSPKSPDKAHLNLHINSLELGDSAVYFCASSQVPGTNNSPLHFGNGTRLTVT.

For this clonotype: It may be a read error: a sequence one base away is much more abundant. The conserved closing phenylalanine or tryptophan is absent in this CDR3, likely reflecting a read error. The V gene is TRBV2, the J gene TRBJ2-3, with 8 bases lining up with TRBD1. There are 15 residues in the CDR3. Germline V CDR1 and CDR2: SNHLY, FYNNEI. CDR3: CASREDRGGTDTQYS. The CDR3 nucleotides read TGTGCCAGCAGGGAAGACAGGGGCGGCACAGATACGCAGTATTCT.

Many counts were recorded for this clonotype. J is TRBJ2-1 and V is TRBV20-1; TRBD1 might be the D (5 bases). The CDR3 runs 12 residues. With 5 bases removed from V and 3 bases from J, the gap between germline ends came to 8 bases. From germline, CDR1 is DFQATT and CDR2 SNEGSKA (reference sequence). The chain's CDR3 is CSASDSYNEQFF. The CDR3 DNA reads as TGCAGTGCTTCCGACAGCTACAATGAGCAGTTCTTC.

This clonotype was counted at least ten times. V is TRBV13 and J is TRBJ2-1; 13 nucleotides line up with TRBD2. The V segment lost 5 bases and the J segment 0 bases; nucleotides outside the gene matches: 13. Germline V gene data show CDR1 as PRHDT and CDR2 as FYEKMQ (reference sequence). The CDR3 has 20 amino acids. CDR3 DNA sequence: TGTGCCAGCAGCCCACAACCGGGACTAGCGGGAAGTGCCTCCTACAATGAGCAGTTCTTC. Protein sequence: CASSPQPGLAGSASYNEQFF.

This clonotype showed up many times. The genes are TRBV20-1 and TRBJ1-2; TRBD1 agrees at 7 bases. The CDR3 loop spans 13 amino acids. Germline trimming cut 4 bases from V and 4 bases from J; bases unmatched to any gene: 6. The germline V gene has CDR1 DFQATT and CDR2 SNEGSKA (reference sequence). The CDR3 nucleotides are TGCAGTGCTACAGACAGGGACGCCTATGGCTACACCTTC. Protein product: CSATDRDAYGYTF.

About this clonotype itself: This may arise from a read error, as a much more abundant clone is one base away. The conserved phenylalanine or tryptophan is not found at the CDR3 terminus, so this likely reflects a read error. In nucleotides, the CDR3 is TGTGCCAGCAGTTCCGGGACAGGGTTTTCACCCCTCCACTGT. Translated, it gives CASSSGTGFSPLHC. The chain links TRBV6-5 to TRBJ1-6, with 9 bases aligning to TRBD1. The CDR3 is made up of 14 amino acids. With 4 bases clipped from V and 9 bases from J, the junction kept 4 bases outside the gene matches. Germline V gives CDR1 MNHEY, CDR2 SVGAGI.

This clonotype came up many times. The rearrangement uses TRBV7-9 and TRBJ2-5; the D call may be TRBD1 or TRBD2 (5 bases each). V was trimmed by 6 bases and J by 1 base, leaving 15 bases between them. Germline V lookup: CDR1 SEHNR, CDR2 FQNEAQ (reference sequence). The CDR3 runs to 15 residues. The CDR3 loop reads CASRQSGGSQETQYF. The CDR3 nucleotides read TGTGCCAGCAGGCAGAGTGGGGGATCCCAAGAGACCCAGTACTTC.

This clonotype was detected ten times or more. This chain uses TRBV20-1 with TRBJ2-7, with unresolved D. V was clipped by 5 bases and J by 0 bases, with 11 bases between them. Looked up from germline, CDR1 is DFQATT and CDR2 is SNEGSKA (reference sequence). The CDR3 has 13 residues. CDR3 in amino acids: CSALAESSYEQYF. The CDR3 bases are TGCAGTGCTCTTGCGGAATCCTCCTACGAGCAGTACTTC.

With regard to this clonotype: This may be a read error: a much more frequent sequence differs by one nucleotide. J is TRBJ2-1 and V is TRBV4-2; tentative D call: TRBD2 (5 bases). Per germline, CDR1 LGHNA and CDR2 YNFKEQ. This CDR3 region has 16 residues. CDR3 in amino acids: CASSQEWRWPHNEQSF. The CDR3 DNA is TGTGCCAGCAGCCAAGAATGGAGGTGGCCTCACAATGAGCAGTCCTTC.

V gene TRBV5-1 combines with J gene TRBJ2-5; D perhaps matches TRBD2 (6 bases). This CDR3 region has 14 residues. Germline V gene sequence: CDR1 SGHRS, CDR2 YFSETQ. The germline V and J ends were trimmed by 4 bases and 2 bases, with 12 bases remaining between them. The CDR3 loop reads CASSPGGGQETQYF. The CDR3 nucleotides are TGCGCCAGCAGCCCCGGTGGGGGGCAAGAGACCCAGTACTTC.

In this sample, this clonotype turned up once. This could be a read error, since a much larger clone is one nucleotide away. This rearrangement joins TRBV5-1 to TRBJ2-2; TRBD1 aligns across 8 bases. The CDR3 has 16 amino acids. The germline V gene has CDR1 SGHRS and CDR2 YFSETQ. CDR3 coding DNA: TGCGCCAGCAGCTTAACAGGGGGTTTGAACACCGGGGACCTGTTTTTT. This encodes CASSLTGGLNTGDLFF. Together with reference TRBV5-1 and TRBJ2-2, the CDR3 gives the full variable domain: KAGVTQTPRYLIKTRGQQVTLSCSPISGHRSVSWYQQTPGQGLQFLFEYFSETQRNKGNFPGRFSGRQFSNSRSEMNVSTLELGDSALYLCASSLTGGLNTGDLFFGEGSRLTVL.

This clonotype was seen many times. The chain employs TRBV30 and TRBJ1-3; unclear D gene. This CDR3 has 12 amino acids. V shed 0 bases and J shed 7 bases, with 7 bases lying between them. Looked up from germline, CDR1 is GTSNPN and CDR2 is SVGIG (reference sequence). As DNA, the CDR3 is TGTGCCTGGAGTGTTGGAGGGAACACCATATATTTT. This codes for CAWSVGGNTIYF.

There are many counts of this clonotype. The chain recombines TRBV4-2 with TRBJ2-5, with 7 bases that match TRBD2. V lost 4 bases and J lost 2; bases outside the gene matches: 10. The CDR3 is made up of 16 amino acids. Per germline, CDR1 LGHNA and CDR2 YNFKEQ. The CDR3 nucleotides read TGTGCCAGCAGCCCCATAGAGCGGGGACTACAAGAGACCCAGTACTTC. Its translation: CASSPIERGLQETQYF.